Listed below are T cell receptor beta chains from one sample, sequenced in a study of identical twins. TCRdb called the 5' RACE reads again in MiXCR, with one record for every CDR3 protein. The table has about 150,000 distinct CDR3 sequences, under 4.5% seen once; the top ten hold 7% to 10%. The specimen sequenced was memory T cells sorted from blood. The source is a man between 18 and 29 years old in good health. Both conserved end residues are part of each CDR3. The D gene is left open where the match is weak. Size is stated for part of the rows, as once, few or many counts, or as a class when the clone is expanded.

J gene | D gene | clone size | V gene | CDR3 DNA | CDR3 protein
TRBJ2-1 | TRBD2 | many | TRBV12-3/TRBV12-4 | TGTGCCAGCAGACTCCAAGCGGGAGGGGCGTACAATGAGCAGTTCTTC | CASRLQAGGAYNEQFF
TRBJ2-5 | NA | many | TRBV10-3 | TGTGCCATCAGTGATAGCAACAGGGGGGGAGAGACCCAGTACTTC | CAISDSNRGGETQYF
TRBJ1-3 | NA | many | TRBV6-1 | TGTGCCAGCGGTGTCGGAAACACCATATATTTT | CASGVGNTIYF
TRBJ2-5 | NA | many | TRBV20-1 | TGCAGTGCTCGAGCACAGGGAGAGACCCAGTACTTC | CSARAQGETQYF
TRBJ2-5 | TRBD1 | few | TRBV15 | TGTGCCACCAGCAGAGGGGGGACAGGGTCTCAGTACTTC | CATSRGGTGSQYF
TRBJ2-1 | NA | many | TRBV19 | TGTGCCAGTAGCGTTGGGACACGCTCCTACAATGAGCAGTTCTTC | CASSVGTRSYNEQFF
TRBJ2-7 | TRBD2 | many | TRBV7-2 | TGTGCCAGCAGCGAGGCGGGACTAGCAATCTACGAGCAGTACTTC | CASSEAGLAIYEQYF
TRBJ2-7 | TRBD2 | many | TRBV7-6 | TGTGCCAGCAGCGCAAGGACTAGCGGGAGATCCTACGAGCAGTACTTC | CASSARTSGRSYEQYF
TRBJ2-7 | TRBD1 | many | TRBV12-3/TRBV12-4 | TGTGCCAGCAGCTCAGGACAGGGGGCGCGTGAGCAGTACTTC | CASSSGQGAREQYF
TRBJ2-1 | NA | many | TRBV12-3/TRBV12-4 | TGTGCCAGCAGCCTCCCAGGGTGGGAGCAGTTCTTC | CASSLPGWEQFF
TRBJ2-5 | NA | many | TRBV7-2 | TGTGCCAGCAGTAAGTCGGAGACCCAGTACTTC | CASSKSETQYF
TRBJ1-1 | NA | many | TRBV12-3/TRBV12-4 | TGTGCCAGCACCCCACCGACAGCGTCCCACACTGAAGCTTTCTTT | CASTPPTASHTEAFF
TRBJ2-1 | NA | few | TRBV27 | TGTGCCAGCAGTCCCGGGACCCTCCCCCCCAATGAGCAGTTCTTC | CASSPGTLPPNEQFF
TRBJ2-1 | TRBD2 | many | TRBV20-1 | TGCAGTGCTAGAGACGGCGGGAGGGCCCCTGAGCAGTTCTTC | CSARDGGRAPEQFF
TRBJ2-7 | NA | many | TRBV12-3/TRBV12-4 | TGTGCCAGCAGTTTAGCCACACCTGGGGACGAGCAGTACTTC | CASSLATPGDEQYF
TRBJ1-1 | NA | many | TRBV12-3/TRBV12-4 | TGTGCCAGCAGACCTTACAGAGGGGTGACTGAAGCTTTCTTT | CASRPYRGVTEAFF
TRBJ2-1 | TRBD2 | NA | TRBV20-1 | TGCAGTGCTCACGCTAGCGGGAGACATGAGCAGTTCTTC | CSAHASGRHEQFF
TRBJ2-1 | NA | many | TRBV28 | TGTGCCAGCAGTGCGCCTGGACCCGGATCTGAGCAGTTCTTC | CASSAPGPGSEQFF
TRBJ1-3 | NA | many | TRBV12-3/TRBV12-4 | TGTGCCAGCAGTCACCGACAGCAGGGGAACACCATATATTTT | CASSHRQQGNTIYF
TRBJ1-1 | NA | NA | TRBV18 | TGTGCCAGCTCCCCAACCGGGACCGTGGGTGTTGGAGCTTTCTTT | CASSPTGTVGVGAFF
TRBJ2-3 | TRBD2 | NA | TRBV11-1 | TGTGCCACCGGGCGGGAGGGCCGATTAGATACGCAGTATTTT | CATGREGRLDTQYF
TRBJ2-1 | NA | NA | TRBV3-1 | TGTGCCAGCAGCCAGAGACCCGTTGGGAATGAGCAGTTCTTC | CASSQRPVGNEQFF
TRBJ1-2 | TRBD1 | many | TRBV10-3 | TGTGCCATCAGAGACGACAGGGGGGAAGTCTATGGCTACACCTTC | CAIRDDRGEVYGYTF
TRBJ2-1 | TRBD2 | many | TRBV5-1 | TGCGCCAGCAGCCCTTTTGGCGGGAGATCCAATGAGCAGTTCTTC | CASSPFGGRSNEQFF
TRBJ2-4 | TRBD2 | many | TRBV4-1 | TGCGCCAGCAGCCAAGGACTAGCGGTCCTAGCCAAAAACATTCAGTACTTC | CASSQGLAVLAKNIQYF
TRBJ1-1 | NA | many | TRBV5-4 | TGTGCCAGCAGAGGGGAAACGGGGCCATTAATGAACACTGAAGCTTTCTTT | CASRGETGPLMNTEAFF
TRBJ2-1 | NA | many | TRBV2 | TGTGCCAGCAGAGACCAAGCCGAGCAGTTCTTC | CASRDQAEQFF
TRBJ1-1 | NA | many | TRBV10-3 | TGTGCCATCAGCGTGGGCCAGAACACTGAAGCTTTCTTT | CAISVGQNTEAFF
TRBJ1-4 | NA | few | TRBV20-1 | TGCAGTGCGACCCGGGACGGAGAAAAACTGTTTTTT | CSATRDGEKLFF